What follows is one T cell receptor (beta chain) and its context. Antigen specificity is unknown. This entry belongs to a study of post-analysis software for immune sequencing data. Study results and caveats: Those with multiple sclerosis, the patient group, showed significantly lower normalized Chao1 diversity than controls. In patients, TRBV5-6, TRBV5-1 and TRBV20-1 belonged to roughly 5 TRBV segments found more frequently than in controls.

Germline CDR1 MNHEY, CDR2 SMNVEV (reference sequence). The CDR3 is made up of 12 amino acids. V lost 8 bases and J 3 bases, leaving 10 bases between the germline ends. Sequencing libraries made from TCR beta cDNA carried unique molecular identifiers. TCRdb re-derived calls from the PCR reads in MiXCR, one entry per CDR3 protein. The profile shows about 820,000 distinct CDR3 sequences, approximately 50% of them singletons. The chain is built from TRBV27 and TRBJ1-2, with D possibly being TRBD1 (6 bases). This receptor was taken from a girl aged 10 to 17 with multiple sclerosis. The sequenced sample was blood. Here the CDR3 reads CASGGRDYGYTF. The CDR3 nucleotides are TGTGCCAGCGGGGGCAGGGACTATGGCTACACCTTC.